This T cell receptor beta chain was obtained from a study of circulating CD8 cells and anti-PD-1 response in melanoma. Across the whole study: Complete or partial response defined responders; stable or progressive disease, non-responders.

Each library started from 15 ng of total RNA using the QIAseq Immune Repertoire TCR panel. TCRdb reanalysed the reads using MiXCR and keeps one entry per CDR3 protein. The profile shows 680 or so distinct CDR3 sequences, roughly 6.4% of them singletons. Live CD3+CD8+TCRalphabeta+ cells were sorted into four subsets by PD-1 and/or TIGIT. This clonotype ranks as large. The antigen remains undetermined. Regarding the study as a whole: Diversity ranked highest in DNEG and lowest in TIGIT subsets. No tumor material was available, so peptide assays assessed reactivity.

This CDR3 has 14 amino acids. The germline V gene encodes CDR1 WSHSY and CDR2 SAAADI. V gave up 5 bases and J gave up 7 bases, with 18 bases separating them. This TCR came from a human donor with melanoma. Here the sequenced sample was CD8+ T cells from PBMCs, taken at baseline or after one month of anti-PD-1 therapy (not recorded which). The chain has TRBV10-2 and TRBJ2-7; D remains unclear. The CDR3, as DNA: TGCGCCAGCAGTATCGCAAATGTGGCGTATGAGCAGTACTTC. Encoded protein: CASSIANVAYEQYF.